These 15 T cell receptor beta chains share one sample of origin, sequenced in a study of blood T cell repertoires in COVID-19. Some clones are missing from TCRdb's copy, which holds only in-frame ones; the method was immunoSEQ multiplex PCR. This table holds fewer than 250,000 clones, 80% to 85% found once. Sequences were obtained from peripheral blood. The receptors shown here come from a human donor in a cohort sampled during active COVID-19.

For the CDR3, the DNA is TGTGCCAGCAGCCGTGGCCGGGGCAATCAGCCCCAGCATTTT. It codes for CASSRGRGNQPQHF. The chain couples TRBV5-6 to TRBJ1-5; no reliable D call. The CDR3 is 14 amino acids. In germline, CDR1 is SGHDT, CDR2 YYEEEE. Trimming pared 4 bases from V and 2 bases from J, leaving 10 bases between.

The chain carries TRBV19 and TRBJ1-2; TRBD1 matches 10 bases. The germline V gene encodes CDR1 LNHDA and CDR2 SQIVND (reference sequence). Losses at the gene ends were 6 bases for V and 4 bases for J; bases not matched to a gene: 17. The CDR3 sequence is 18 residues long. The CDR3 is CASSPIEFDRGLSYGYTF. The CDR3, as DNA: TGTGCCAGTAGCCCTATAGAGTTCGACAGGGGGCTGAGCTATGGCTACACCTTC.

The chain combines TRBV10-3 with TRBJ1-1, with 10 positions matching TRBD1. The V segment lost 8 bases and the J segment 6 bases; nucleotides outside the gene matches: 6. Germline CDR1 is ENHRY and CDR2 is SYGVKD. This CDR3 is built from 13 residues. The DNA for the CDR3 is TGTGCCATCTGCCGACAGGGGGCATCTGAAGCTTTCTTT. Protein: CAICRQGASEAFF.

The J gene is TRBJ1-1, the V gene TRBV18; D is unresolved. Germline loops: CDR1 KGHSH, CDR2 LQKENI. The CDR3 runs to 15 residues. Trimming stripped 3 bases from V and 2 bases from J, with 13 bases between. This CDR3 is CASSPEGRGNTEAFF. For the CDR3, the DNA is TGTGCCAGCTCACCGGAAGGTCGAGGAAACACTGAAGCTTTCTTT.

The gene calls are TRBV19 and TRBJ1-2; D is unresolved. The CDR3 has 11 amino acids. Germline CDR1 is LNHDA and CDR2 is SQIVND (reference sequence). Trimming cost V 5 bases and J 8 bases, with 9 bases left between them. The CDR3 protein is CASSWGGGYTF. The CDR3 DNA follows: TGTGCCAGTAGTTGGGGAGGAGGCTACACCTTC.

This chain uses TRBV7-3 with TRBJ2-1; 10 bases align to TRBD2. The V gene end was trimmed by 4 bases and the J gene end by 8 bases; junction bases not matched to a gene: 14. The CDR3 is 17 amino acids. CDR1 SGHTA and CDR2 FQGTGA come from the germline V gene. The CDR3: CASSSYLTGTSDDEQFF. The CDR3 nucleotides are TGTGCCAGCAGCTCCTACCTGACCGGGACTAGCGACGATGAGCAGTTCTTC.

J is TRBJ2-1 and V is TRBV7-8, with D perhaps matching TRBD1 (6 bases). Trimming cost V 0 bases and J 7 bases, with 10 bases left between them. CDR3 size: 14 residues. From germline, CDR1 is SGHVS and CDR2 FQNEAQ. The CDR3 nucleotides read TGTGCCAGCAGCTTAGCAGGGACACTAAATGAGCAGTTCTTC. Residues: CASSLAGTLNEQFF.

CDR3 in amino acids: CASSLSNVGQIAGELFF. DNA for the CDR3: TGTGCCAGCAGTTTATCAAATGTGGGGCAGATCGCCGGGGAGCTGTTTTTT. The genes are TRBV27 and TRBJ2-2; possible D gene TRBD1, 5 bases. Germline loops: CDR1 MNHEY, CDR2 SMNVEV (reference sequence). Trimming removed 0 bases at V and 6 bases at J, with 17 bases between. The CDR3 is 17 residues long.

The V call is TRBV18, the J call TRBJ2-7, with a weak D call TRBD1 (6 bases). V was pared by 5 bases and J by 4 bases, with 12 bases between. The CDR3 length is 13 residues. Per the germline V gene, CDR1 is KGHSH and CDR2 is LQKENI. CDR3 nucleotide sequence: TGTGCCAGCTCAACGGGACACAGTTACGAGCAGTACGTC. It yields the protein CASSTGHSYEQYV.

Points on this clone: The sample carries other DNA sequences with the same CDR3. CDR3 bases: TGTGCCAGCAGCCCACGACTAGCGGGGGCTACCGGGGAGCTGTTTTTT. This codes for CASSPRLAGATGELFF. The chain employs TRBV9 and TRBJ2-2; 12 bases line up with TRBD2. The J segment lost 5 bases and the V segment lost 4 bases, leaving 6 bases of the junction unmatched. Germline CDR1 reads SGDLS; CDR2 reads YYNGEE. The CDR3 extends over 16 amino acids.

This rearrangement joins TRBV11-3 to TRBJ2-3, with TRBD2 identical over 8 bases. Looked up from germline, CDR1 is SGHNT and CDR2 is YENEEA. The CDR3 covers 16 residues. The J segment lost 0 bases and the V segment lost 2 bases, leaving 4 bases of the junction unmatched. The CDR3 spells CASSLFGGGSTDTQYF. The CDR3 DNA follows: TGTGCCAGCAGCTTATTTGGCGGGGGGAGCACAGATACGCAGTATTTT.

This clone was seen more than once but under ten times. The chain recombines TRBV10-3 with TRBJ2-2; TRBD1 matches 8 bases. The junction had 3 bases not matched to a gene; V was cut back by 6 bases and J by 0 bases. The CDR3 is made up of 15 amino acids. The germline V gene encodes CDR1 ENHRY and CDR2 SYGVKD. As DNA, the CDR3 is TGTGCCATCAGACCGGGACAGGCGAACACCGGGGAGCTGTTTTTT. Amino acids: CAIRPGQANTGELFF.

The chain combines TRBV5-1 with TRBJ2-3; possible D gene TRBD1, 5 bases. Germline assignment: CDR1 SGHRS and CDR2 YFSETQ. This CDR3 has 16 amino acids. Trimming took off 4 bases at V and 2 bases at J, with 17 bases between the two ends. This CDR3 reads CASSERQPFNTDTQYF. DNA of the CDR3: TGCGCCAGCAGCGAGAGACAGCCTTTTAACACAGATACGCAGTATTTT.

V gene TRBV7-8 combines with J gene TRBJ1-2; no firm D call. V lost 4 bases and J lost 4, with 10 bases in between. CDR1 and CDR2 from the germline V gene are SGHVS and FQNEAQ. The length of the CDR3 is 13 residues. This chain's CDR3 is CASSSDTLYGYTF. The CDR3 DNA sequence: TGTGCCAGCAGCTCCGACACCCTCTATGGCTACACCTTC. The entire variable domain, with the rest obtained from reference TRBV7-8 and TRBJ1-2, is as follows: GAGVSQSPRYKVAKRGQDVALRCDPISGHVSLFWYQQALGQGPEFLTYFQNEAQLDKSGLPSDRFFAERPEGSVSTLKIQRTQQEDSAVYLCASSSDTLYGYTFGSGTRLTVV.

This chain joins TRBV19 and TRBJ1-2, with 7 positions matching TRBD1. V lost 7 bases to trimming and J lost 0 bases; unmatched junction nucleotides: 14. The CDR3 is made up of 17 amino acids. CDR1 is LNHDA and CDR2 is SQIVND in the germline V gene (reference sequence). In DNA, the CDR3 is TGTGCCAGTATGGAACAGGGGAGAGGGCAAGCTAACTATGGCTACACCTTC. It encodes CASMEQGRGQANYGYTF. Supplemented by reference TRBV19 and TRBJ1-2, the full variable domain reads DGGITQSPKYLFRKEGQNVTLSCEQNLNHDAMYWYRQDPGQGLRLIYYSQIVNDFQKGDIAEGYSVSREKKESFPLTVTSAQKNPTAFYLCASMEQGRGQANYGYTFGSGTRLTVV.